The rows below give T cell receptor beta chains drawn from one sample of a study of regulatory T cells in long-lasting Graves disease. One entry per CDR3 protein, called by TCRdb with MiXCR from the reads. The sample consists of 400 to 550 distinct CDR3 sequences, roughly 60% of them appearing once. This sample comprised peripheral blood mononuclear cells (PBMCs), obtained with antithyroid drug treatment, in newly diagnosed or persistent Graves disease (not recorded which). All receptors come from a female donor with Graves disease. Each CDR3 is given with its conserved first and last residue. D genes are given only for firm matches. Clone size is stated in some rows and not others, as once, few, many or a class when expanded.

abundance	d_gene	v_gene	j_gene	CDR3nt	CDR3aa
NA	TRBD2	TRBV7-2	TRBJ2-3	TGTGCCAGCAGCTTACAGCGGGAGAGTGATACGCAGTATTTT	CASSLQRESDTQYF
NA	NA	TRBV20-1	TRBJ2-1	TGCAGTGCTAGAACAGGGGAGGGGTGGAATGAGCAGTTCTTC	CSARTGEGWNEQFF
few	TRBD2	TRBV7-2	TRBJ2-2	TGTGCCAGCAGCCGTCGACTAGCGGAAAACACCGGGGAGCTGTTTTTT	CASSRRLAENTGELFF
NA	NA	TRBV10-3	TRBJ2-7	TGTGCCATCAGTGAGTCGTTTTTGGGGCAGGGTAGTGGGAACGAGCAGTACTTC	CAISESFLGQGSGNEQYF
NA	NA	TRBV11-1	TRBJ2-1	TGTGCCAGCAGCCAGAGAGGACAGCTTGATGAGCAGTTCTTC	CASSQRGQLDEQFF
few	NA	TRBV7-9	TRBJ2-7	TGTGCCAGCAGCCAGCTCCGGGACGTGAGCTCCTACGAGCAGTACTTC	CASSQLRDVSSYEQYF
NA	NA	TRBV7-9	TRBJ1-1	TGTGCCAGCAGCCGGGACGGTTTGATGAACACTGAAGCTTTCTTT	CASSRDGLMNTEAFF
NA	TRBD1	TRBV30	TRBJ1-5	TGTGCCTGGACAGGGGGATGGAATCAGCCCCAGCATTTT	CAWTGGWNQPQHF
NA	NA	TRBV11-2	TRBJ1-5	TGTGCCAGCAAACAGGGTAGCAATCAGCCCCAGCATTTT	CASKQGSNQPQHF
NA	TRBD2	TRBV28	TRBJ2-3	TGTGCCAGCAGTCTAGCGGGCATGACAGATACGCAGTATTTT	CASSLAGMTDTQYF
NA	TRBD2	TRBV7-2	TRBJ2-3	TGTGCCAGCAGCTTAGTAGCGGGAGGGGTAACGTATTTT	CASSLVAGGVTYF
NA	TRBD2	TRBV7-2	TRBJ2-3	TGTGCCAGCAGCTCTAGCGGGAGGGCTACAGATACGCAGTATTTT	CASSSSGRATDTQYF
NA	NA	TRBV6-6	TRBJ1-5	TGTGCCAGCAGTTACTTGGGCAGGGATGGACAGCTCCAGCATTTT	CASSYLGRDGQLQHF
NA	TRBD2	TRBV7-2	TRBJ2-7	TGTGCCAGCAGCCCGACTAGCGGGAGGGAGGGGGAGCAGTACTTC	CASSPTSGREGEQYF
few	NA	TRBV11-2	TRBJ1-4	TGTGCCAGCAGCCACTCCACAGGGATTAATGAAAAACTGTTTTTT	CASSHSTGINEKLFF
once	NA	TRBV7-2	TRBJ2-1	TGTGCCAGCAGCCTTAGCGGTAGCTCCTACAATGAGCAGTTCTTC	CASSLSGSSYNEQFF
few	TRBD1	TRBV11-2	TRBJ1-4	TGTGCCAGCAGCTTAGCAGGGGGACAGGTTTTTTTTGAAAAACTGTTTTTT	CASSLAGGQVFFEKLFF
NA	NA	TRBV12-3/TRBV12-4	TRBJ2-3	TGTGCCAGCAGTCTCGACTCGACTAGCACAGATACGCAGTATTTT	CASSLDSTSTDTQYF
NA	NA	TRBV28	TRBJ1-1	TGTGCCAGCAGTTTTAACGGGAACACTGAAGCTTTCTTT	CASSFNGNTEAFF
NA	NA	TRBV30	TRBJ2-2	TGTGCCTGGAGTGTTGGGGCGTCAACCGGGGAGCTGTTTTTT	CAWSVGASTGELFF
NA	NA	TRBV5-1	TRBJ1-6	TGCGCCAGCAGCTTGTTCCCCCGGGACAACAGGAACTCACCCCTCCACTTT	CASSLFPRDNRNSPLHF
NA	NA	TRBV11-2	TRBJ2-5	TGTGCCAGCAGCTTAGATTACACGGAGACCCAGTACTTC	CASSLDYTETQYF
NA	NA	TRBV27	TRBJ2-1	TGTGCCAGCACTAGAGCGGGCCATGAGCAGTTCTTC	CASTRAGHEQFF
few	TRBD1	TRBV5-1	TRBJ2-3	TGCGCCAGCAGCTTGGTGACAGGGTACGACACAGATACGCAGTATTTT	CASSLVTGYDTDTQYF
NA	NA	TRBV20-1	TRBJ2-7	TGCAGTGCTAGAGATGAAAGCTACGAGCAGTACTTC	CSARDESYEQYF
NA	TRBD2	TRBV19	TRBJ2-1	TGTGCCAGTAGGCGACTAGCGGAGGGGGGCAATGAGCAGTTCTTC	CASRRLAEGGNEQFF
once	NA	TRBV5-1	TRBJ2-2	TGCGCCAGCAGCCTGCCGACGGCGAACACCGGGGAGCTGTTTTTT	CASSLPTANTGELFF
NA	NA	TRBV18	TRBJ2-2	TGTGCCAGCTCAGACACCGGGGAGCTGTTTTTT	CASSDTGELFF
NA	NA	TRBV6-1	TRBJ2-5	TGTGCCAGCAGTGAAATAGGGGTCTGGGAGACCCAGTACTTC	CASSEIGVWETQYF
NA	NA	TRBV9	TRBJ1-4	TGTGCCAGCAGCGTAGGCGGGGGCGCTGGGGAAAAACTGTTTTTT	CASSVGGGAGEKLFF
once	TRBD1	TRBV4-3	TRBJ2-7	TGCGCCAGCAGCCAAGAAGTCGACAGGGTCTACGAGCAGTACTTC	CASSQEVDRVYEQYF
NA	NA	TRBV19	TRBJ1-5	TGTGCCAGTAGTTTCCTGTCGGTGGGAAATCAGCCCCAGCATTTT	CASSFLSVGNQPQHF
NA	NA	TRBV5-1	TRBJ1-6	TGCGCCAGCAGCTTGGAATCCACTCGCAGGCCCCTCCACTTT	CASSLESTRRPLHF
few	TRBD1	TRBV5-1	TRBJ2-7	TGCGCCAGCAGCACTTTGCCGGGACAGTCGGGTTACGAGCAGTACTTC	CASSTLPGQSGYEQYF
NA	NA	TRBV28	TRBJ1-5	TGTGCCAGCCGCGGGAATAGCAATCAGCCCCAGCATTTT	CASRGNSNQPQHF
once	NA	TRBV7-9	TRBJ2-7	TGTGCCAGCAGCTTAGGGGGCGGATACGAGCAGTACTTC	CASSLGGGYEQYF
NA	TRBD2	TRBV5-1	TRBJ2-7	TGCGCCAGCAGAGCGGGACTAGCGGGTACCTACGAGCAGTACTTC	CASRAGLAGTYEQYF
NA	NA	TRBV20-1	TRBJ2-1	TGCAGTGCTAGAGATCATTCTGACTACAATGAGCAGTTCTTC	CSARDHSDYNEQFF
NA	NA	TRBV29-1	TRBJ1-3	TGCAGCGTTGGACCGACAGACTCTGGAAACACCATATATTTT	CSVGPTDSGNTIYF
once	NA	TRBV29-1	TRBJ2-7	TGCAGCGTTTTGCTAGCTGAGAACGAGCAGTACTTC	CSVLLAENEQYF
NA	NA	TRBV12-3/TRBV12-4	TRBJ2-1	TGTGCCAGCAGTTTCCATAGCTTCAGGAGCGGGAATGAGCAGTTCTTC	CASSFHSFRSGNEQFF
NA	NA	TRBV7-2	TRBJ2-3	TGTGCCAGCAGCTTAGTCTCTAGCACAGATACGCAGTATTTT	CASSLVSSTDTQYF
NA	TRBD2	TRBV2	TRBJ2-7	TGTGCCAGCCTCCTAGCGGGAGGGTCCTACGAGCAGTACTTC	CASLLAGGSYEQYF
NA	TRBD2	TRBV28	TRBJ2-7	TGTGCCAGCAGTTTAAGGCTAGCGGAAGGTTACGAGCAGTACTTC	CASSLRLAEGYEQYF
NA	TRBD1	TRBV2	TRBJ1-1	TGTGCCAGCAGTGAGTCGGACAGGAAGGGGACTGAAGCTTTCTTT	CASSESDRKGTEAFF
NA	TRBD1	TRBV5-1	TRBJ2-5	TGCGCCAGCAACCCAGCGGAAAGGACAGGCCTCGAGACCCAGTACTTC	CASNPAERTGLETQYF
NA	NA	TRBV5-3	TRBJ2-5	TGTGCCAGAAGCCCAGAGACCCAGTACTTC	CARSPETQYF
NA	TRBD1	TRBV4-1	TRBJ2-7	TGCGCCAGCAGCCAAGATAGGGGGCGTGACGAGCAGTACTTC	CASSQDRGRDEQYF
few	NA	TRBV28	TRBJ2-5	TGTGCCACCAAAGGTGGGGGCATAGACCGGAGGGAGACCCAGTACTTC	CATKGGGIDRRETQYF
NA	TRBD2	TRBV6-2/TRBV6-3	TRBJ2-1	TGTGCCAGCAGCTACTTTGAGGGACTAGGATTATACGAGCACCGGAATGAGCAGTTCTTC	CASSYFEGLGLYEHRNEQFF